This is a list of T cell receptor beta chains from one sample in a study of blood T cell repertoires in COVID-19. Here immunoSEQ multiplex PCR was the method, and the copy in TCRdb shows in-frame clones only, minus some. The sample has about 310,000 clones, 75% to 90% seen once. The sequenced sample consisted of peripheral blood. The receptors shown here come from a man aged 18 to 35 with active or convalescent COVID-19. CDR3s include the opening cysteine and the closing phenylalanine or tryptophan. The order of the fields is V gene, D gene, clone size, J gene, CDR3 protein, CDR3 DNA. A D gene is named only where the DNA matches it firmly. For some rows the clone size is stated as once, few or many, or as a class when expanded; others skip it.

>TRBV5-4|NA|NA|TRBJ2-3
CASSSTGGGTDTQYF
TGTGCCAGCAGCTCCACAGGAGGAGGGACAGATACGCAGTATTTT
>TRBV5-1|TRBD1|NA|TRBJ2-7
CASSGDSSHEQYF
TGCGCCAGCAGCGGGGACAGTAGTCACGAGCAGTACTTC
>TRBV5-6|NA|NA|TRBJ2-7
CASSFGGSYEQYF
TGTGCCAGCAGCTTTGGGGGCAGTTACGAGCAGTACTTC
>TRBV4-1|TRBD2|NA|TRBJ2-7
CASSQNLAGSSYEQYF
TGCGCCAGCAGCCAGAACTTAGCGGGGAGCTCCTACGAGCAGTACTTC
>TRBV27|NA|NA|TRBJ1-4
CASSPDGRTNEKLFF
TGTGCCAGCAGTCCCGACGGGAGGACTAATGAAAAACTGTTTTTT
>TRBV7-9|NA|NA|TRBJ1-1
CASRWSIVNTEAFF
TGTGCCAGCAGGTGGAGTATCGTGAACACTGAAGCTTTCTTT
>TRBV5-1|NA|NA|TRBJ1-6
CASSTEDNSPLHF
TGCGCCAGCAGTACAGAAGATAATTCACCCCTCCACTTT
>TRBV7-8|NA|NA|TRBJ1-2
CASSPIMRTNGYTF
TGTGCCAGCAGTCCAATTATGCGGACTAATGGCTACACCTTC
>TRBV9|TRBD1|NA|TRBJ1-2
CASSPTDRVTNGYTF
TGTGCCAGCAGCCCGACAGACAGGGTAACCAATGGCTACACCTTC
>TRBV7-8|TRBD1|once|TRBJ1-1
CASSSDRVRTRTEAFF
TGTGCCAGCAGCTCCGACAGGGTACGAACTCGGACTGAAGCTTTCTTT
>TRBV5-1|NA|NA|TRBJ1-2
CASSLDRSYGYTF
TGCGCCAGCAGCTTGGACAGGTCCTATGGCTACACCTTC
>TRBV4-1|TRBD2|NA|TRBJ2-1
CASSQTLAAYNEQFF
TGCGCCAGCAGCCAGACCCTAGCGGCTTACAATGAGCAGTTCTTC
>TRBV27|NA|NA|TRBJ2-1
CASSLTEVYNEQFF
TGTGCCAGCAGTCTAACGGAGGTCTACAATGAGCAGTTCTTC
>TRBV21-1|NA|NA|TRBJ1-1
CASRHRDRVRANTEAFF
TGTGCCAGCAGACACCGGGACAGGGTCCGCGCGAACACTGAAGCTTTCTTT
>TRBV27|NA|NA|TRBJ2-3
CASSLRGTQYF
TGTGCCAGCAGTTTGCGCGGGACGCAGTATTTT
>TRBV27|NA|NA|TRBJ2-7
CASSSGVYEQYF
TGTGCCAGCAGTTCCGGGGTCTACGAGCAGTACTTC